These 6 T cell receptor beta chains originate from one sample sequenced in a study of shared clonotypes between healthy human individuals. Clones were read by immunoSEQ multiplex PCR, and TCRdb kept only the in-frame ones, dropping some. The table shows some 2.1 million clones, with roughly 94% occurring only once. The specimen sequenced was naive CD4+ T cells sorted from blood. Subset of the sample: CD45RA+ positively selected. These receptors originate from a man younger than 30 in good health.

Written as DNA, the CDR3 is TGTGCCAGCAGCAGGACAGGGGGACTTGAAGCTTTCTTT. Translating gives CASSRTGGLEAFF. The genes are TRBV7-9 and TRBJ1-1, with 10 bases fitting TRBD1. The CDR3 extends over 13 amino acids. Germline assignment: CDR1 SEHNR and CDR2 FQNEAQ (reference sequence). V dropped 5 bases and J dropped 7; count of bases not matched to a gene: 4.

In nucleotides, the CDR3 is TGTGCCAGCAGCCCCCGCCGGGGCGTCGACGAGCAGTACTTC. Protein product: CASSPRRGVDEQYF. The J gene is TRBJ2-7, the V gene TRBV25-1; D may correspond to TRBD1 or TRBD2 (5 bases each). V lost 6 bases and J 5 bases, leaving 17 bases between the germline ends. Germline V gene sequence: CDR1 MGHDK, CDR2 SYGVNS. The CDR3 runs 14 residues.

This sequence joins TRBV14 and TRBJ2-1; D is ambiguous. Trimming took off 4 bases at V and 7 bases at J, with 14 bases between the two ends. Germline V lookup: CDR1 SGHDN, CDR2 FVKESK. The CDR3 consists of 14 residues. The CDR3 DNA reads as TGTGCCAGCAGCCCACTCAGTTGGGGAAATGAGCAGTTCTTC. Encoded protein: CASSPLSWGNEQFF.

The chain combines TRBV6-1 with TRBJ1-6; TRBD1 matches at 7 bases. CDR3 length equals 12 residues. The germline CDR1 and CDR2 sequences are MNHNS and SASEGT. J gave up 10 bases and V 5 bases, and 2 bases lay outside the gene matches. CDR3 amino acids: CASSQGGSPLHF. Here the CDR3 DNA reads TGTGCCAGCAGTCAGGGGGGATCACCCCTCCACTTT.

The chain uses TRBV10-1 and TRBJ2-3; possible D gene TRBD2, 5 bases. This CDR3 has 13 amino acids. The ends were cut back, 0 bases at V and 6 bases at J, with 7 bases in the middle. Germline assignment: CDR1 WNHNN and CDR2 SYGVQD (reference sequence). Written as DNA, the CDR3 is TGCGCCAGCAGTGAGTCCCCGGGGGATACGCAGTATTTT. Its translation is CASSESPGDTQYF.

The genes are TRBV5-1 and TRBJ2-4, with 10 bases aligning to TRBD2. Germline V gene data show CDR1 as SGHRS and CDR2 as YFSETQ. The CDR3 runs to 18 residues. Trimming at V came to 4 bases and at J to 0 bases, leaving 10 bases not matched to a gene. The CDR3 sequence: CASSLGLATTLAKNIQYF. The CDR3 nucleotides read TGCGCCAGCAGCCTGGGACTAGCGACCACCCTAGCCAAAAACATTCAGTACTTC.